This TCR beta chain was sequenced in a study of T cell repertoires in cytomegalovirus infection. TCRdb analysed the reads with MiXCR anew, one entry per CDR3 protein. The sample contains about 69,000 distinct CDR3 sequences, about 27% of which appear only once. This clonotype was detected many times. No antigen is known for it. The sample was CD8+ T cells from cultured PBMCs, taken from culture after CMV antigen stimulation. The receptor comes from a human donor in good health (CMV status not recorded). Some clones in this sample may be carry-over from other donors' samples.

This chain's CDR3 is CASSSGQGNEQYF. In nucleotides, the CDR3 is TGTGCCAGCAGTTCGGGACAGGGCAACGAGCAGTACTTC. The V and J genes are TRBV28 and TRBJ2-7; TRBD1 aligns across 9 bases. Germline CDR1 is MDHEN and CDR2 is SYDVKM. This CDR3 has 13 amino acids. J was trimmed by 5 bases and V by 4 bases; bases with no gene match: 3.